Described below is a single T cell receptor (beta chain) sequence and its context. These data come from a study of somatic mutations in cytotoxic T cells in rheumatoid arthritis. The CDR3 has 14 residues. Trimming took 6 bases from V and 2 from J, leaving 11 bases between them. Germline V gene sequence: CDR1 SNHLY, CDR2 FYNNEI. The protocol was immunoSEQ multiplex PCR, while the TCRdb copy is restricted to in-frame clones and leaves out a portion. The data contain around 20,000 clones, around 83% of them singletons. The material sequenced was CD8+ T cells sorted from blood. The receptor was isolated from an adult with rheumatoid arthritis. This chain uses TRBV2 with TRBJ1-5, with D perhaps matching TRBD1 (6 bases). The CDR3 loop is CASRSSGGNQPQHF. In DNA form, the CDR3 reads TGTGCCAGCAGATCATCAGGGGGCAATCAGCCCCAGCATTTT. Filled out from reference TRBV2 and TRBJ1-5, the complete variable domain reads EPEVTQTPSHQVTQMGQEVILRCVPISNHLYFYWYRQILGQKVEFLVSFYNNEISEKSEIFDDQFSVERPDGSNFTLKIRSTKLEDSAMYFCASRSSGGNQPQHFGDGTRLSIL.